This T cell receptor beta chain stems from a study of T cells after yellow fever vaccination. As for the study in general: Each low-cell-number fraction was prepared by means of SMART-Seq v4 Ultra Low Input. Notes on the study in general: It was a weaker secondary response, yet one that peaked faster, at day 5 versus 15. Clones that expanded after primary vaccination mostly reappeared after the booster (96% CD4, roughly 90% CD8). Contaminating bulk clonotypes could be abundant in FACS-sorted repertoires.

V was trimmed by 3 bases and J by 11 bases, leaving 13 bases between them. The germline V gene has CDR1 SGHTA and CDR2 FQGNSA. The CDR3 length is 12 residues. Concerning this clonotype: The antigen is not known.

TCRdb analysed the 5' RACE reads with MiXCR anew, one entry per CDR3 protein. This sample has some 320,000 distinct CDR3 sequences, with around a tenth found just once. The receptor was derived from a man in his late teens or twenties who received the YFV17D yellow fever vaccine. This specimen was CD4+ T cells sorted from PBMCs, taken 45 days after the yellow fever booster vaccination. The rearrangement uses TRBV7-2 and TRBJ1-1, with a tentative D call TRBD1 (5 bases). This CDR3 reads CASSFGQGRAFF. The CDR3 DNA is TGTGCCAGCAGCTTCGGGCAGGGTAGGGCTTTCTTT.